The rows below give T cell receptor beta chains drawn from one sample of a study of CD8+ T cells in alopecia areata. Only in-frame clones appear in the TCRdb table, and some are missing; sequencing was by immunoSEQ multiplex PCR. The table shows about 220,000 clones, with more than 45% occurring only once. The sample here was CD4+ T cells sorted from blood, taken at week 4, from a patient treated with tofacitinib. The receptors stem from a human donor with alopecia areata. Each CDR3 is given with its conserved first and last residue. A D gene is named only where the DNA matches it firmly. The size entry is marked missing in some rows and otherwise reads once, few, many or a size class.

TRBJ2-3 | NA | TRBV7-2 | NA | CASSLRGSADTQYF | TGTGCCAGCAGCTTAAGAGGAAGTGCGGATACGCAGTATTTT
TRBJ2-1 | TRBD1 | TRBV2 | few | CASTGTGTYNEQFF | TGTGCCAGCACCGGGACAGGGACATACAATGAGCAGTTCTTC
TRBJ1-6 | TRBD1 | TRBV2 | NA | CASSEGQGNSPLHF | TGTGCCAGCAGTGAGGGACAGGGTAATTCACCCCTCCACTTT
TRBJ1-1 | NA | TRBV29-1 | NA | CSVPGGFMNTEAFF | TGCAGCGTCCCAGGCGGCTTTATGAACACTGAAGCTTTCTTT
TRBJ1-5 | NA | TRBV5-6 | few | CASSLGRSNQPQHF | TGTGCCAGCAGCTTGGGACGAAGCAATCAGCCCCAGCATTTT
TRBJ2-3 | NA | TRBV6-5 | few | CASSPVVSRDDTQYF | TGTGCCAGCAGTCCAGTCGTGTCCCGGGATGATACGCAGTATTTT
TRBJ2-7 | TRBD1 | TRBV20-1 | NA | CSATQGDEQYF | TGCAGTGCGACACAGGGGGACGAGCAGTACTTC
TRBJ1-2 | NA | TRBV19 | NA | CASSSDGYRGYGYTF | TGTGCCAGTAGTTCGGATGGGTATCGCGGCTATGGCTACACCTTC
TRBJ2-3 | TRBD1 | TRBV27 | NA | CASSYQGVSFTDTQYF | TGTGCCAGCAGTTACCAGGGGGTATCCTTCACAGATACGCAGTATTTT
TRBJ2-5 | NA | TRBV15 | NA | CATSRVGETQYF | TGTGCCACCAGCAGGGTCGGAGAGACCCAGTACTTC
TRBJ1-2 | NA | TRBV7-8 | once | CASSSGHGYTF | TGTGCCAGCAGCTCTGGTCATGGCTACACCTTC
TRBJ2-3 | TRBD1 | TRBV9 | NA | CASTPGTGSDTQYF | TGTGCCAGCACCCCAGGGACAGGTTCAGATACGCAGTATTTT
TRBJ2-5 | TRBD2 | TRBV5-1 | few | CASSLASSGGRGETQYF | TGCGCCAGCAGCTTGGCGAGTAGCGGAGGGAGGGGAGAGACCCAGTACTTC
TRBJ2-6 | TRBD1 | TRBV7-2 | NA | CASRDRTSGANVLTF | TGTGCCAGCAGGGACAGGACCTCTGGGGCCAACGTCCTGACTTTC
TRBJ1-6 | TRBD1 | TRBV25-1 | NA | CASRGQGSSYNSPLHF | TGTGCCAGCAGGGGACAGGGAAGCTCCTATAATTCACCCCTCCACTTT
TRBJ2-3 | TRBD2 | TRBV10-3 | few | CAISTSGGATQYF | TGTGCCATCAGTACTAGCGGGGGGGCTACGCAGTATTTT
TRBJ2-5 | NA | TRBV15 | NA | CATGTPRETQYF | TGTGCCACCGGGACACCCCGAGAGACCCAGTACTTC
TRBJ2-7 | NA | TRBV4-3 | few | CASSPERTDYYEQYF | TGCGCCAGCAGCCCAGAGAGGACAGACTACTACGAGCAGTACTTC
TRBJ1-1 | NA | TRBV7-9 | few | CASSQGHRNTEAFF | TGTGCCAGCAGCCAGGGACACCGGAACACTGAAGCTTTCTTT
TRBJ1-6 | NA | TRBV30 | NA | CAWSVQANSPLHF | TGTGCCTGGAGTGTACAAGCCAATTCACCCCTCCACTTT
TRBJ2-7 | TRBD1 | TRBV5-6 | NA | CASTIDRGYEQYF | TGTGCCAGCACCATCGACAGGGGCTACGAGCAGTACTTC
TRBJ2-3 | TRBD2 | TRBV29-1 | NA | CSVGLAGGITDTQYF | TGCAGCGTTGGTCTAGCGGGGGGGATCACAGATACGCAGTATTTT
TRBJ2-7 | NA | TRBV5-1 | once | CASSLVDGSYEQYF | TGCGCCAGCAGCTTGGTGGACGGCTCCTACGAGCAGTACTTC
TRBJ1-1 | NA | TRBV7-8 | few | CASSSQRRQAGFF | TGTGCCAGCAGCTCCCAGAGACGACAGGCGGGCTTCTTT
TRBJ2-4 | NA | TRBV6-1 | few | CASTSQLPKNIQYF | TGTGCCAGCACCTCCCAGTTGCCCAAAAACATTCAGTACTTC
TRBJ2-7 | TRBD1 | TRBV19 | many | CASSIVGTGVVYF | TGTGCCAGTAGTATAGTTGGGACAGGGGTCGTGTACTTC
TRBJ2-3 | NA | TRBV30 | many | CAWAGVLNTDTQYF | TGTGCCTGGGCCGGGGTCCTCAACACAGATACGCAGTATTTT
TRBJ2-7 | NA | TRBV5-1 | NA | CASSEGGQSSYEQYF | TGCGCCAGCAGTGAGGGGGGACAGTCCTCCTACGAGCAGTACTTC
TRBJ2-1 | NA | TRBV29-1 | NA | CSVESRSSYNEQFF | TGCAGCGTTGAGTCGCGTTCTTCCTACAATGAGCAGTTCTTC
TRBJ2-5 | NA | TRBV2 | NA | CASSRGQLEETQYF | TGTGCCAGCAGTCGAGGACAGCTAGAAGAGACCCAGTACTTC